This T cell receptor beta chain was found in a study of shared clonotypes between healthy human individuals. The count of this clone is one. As yet, its antigen is unknown. The CDR3 loop spans 12 amino acids. Looked up from germline, CDR1 is GTSNPN and CDR2 is SVGIG (reference sequence). Libraries were prepared by immunoSEQ multiplex PCR; TCRdb keeps only in-frame clonotypes and omits some of them. Found here are roughly 1,000,000 clones, 78% of them singletons; the top ten hold approximately 0.52%. Findings and limits, study-wide: Roughly 5% of naive CD4 clonotypes were shared across a few donors.

Healthy adults negative for HIV, lacking recent acute infections or vaccinations, served as donors. The TCR originated in a man between 18 and 29 years old in good health. Some clones in this sample may be carry-over from other donors' samples. The sample consisted of memory CD4+ T cells from PBMCs. Stated subset: CD45RA-negative fraction. This chain uses TRBV30 with TRBJ1-2; D gene ambiguous. CDR3 in amino acids: CACERRVRGYTF. CDR3 nucleotide sequence: TGTGCTTGCGAGCGGCGGGTGAGAGGCTACACCTTC.